Presented here are 18 T cell receptor beta chains from one specimen sequenced in a study of PD-1 blockade in mismatch repair-deficient tumors. Libraries were prepared by immunoSEQ multiplex PCR; TCRdb keeps only in-frame clonotypes and omits some of them. The sample records about 38,000 clones, 75% to 85% being singletons. Sequencing was performed on peripheral blood, taken 4 weeks after starting pembrolizumab. The receptor set was obtained from an adult with mismatch repair-deficient cancer.

CDR3 region: CASSPPWTGIGELFF. CDR3 in DNA: TGTGCCAGTAGTCCCCCCTGGACAGGAATCGGGGAGCTGTTTTTT. This rearrangement joins TRBV19 to TRBJ2-2, with TRBD1 identical over 7 bases. CDR1 LNHDA and CDR2 SQIVND come from the germline V gene (reference sequence). The CDR3 consists of 15 residues. The V and J ends lost 5 bases and 7 bases, in that order; junction bases with no gene match: 10.

The rearrangement joins TRBV7-2 to TRBJ2-7; 7 bases match TRBD2. The CDR3 runs 13 residues. Germline-derived CDR1 and CDR2 are SGHTA and FQGNSA. V trimming: 5 bases; J trimming: 3 bases; junction bases outside the gene matches: 4. CDR3: CASSPGLHYEQYF. CDR3 nucleotide sequence: TGTGCCAGCAGCCCGGGACTACACTACGAGCAGTACTTC.

This clone showed up just once. The chain carries TRBV6-9 and TRBJ2-6, with unresolved D. The CDR3 runs 17 residues. The V gene's germline CDR1 is MNHGY and CDR2 SVAAGI. Trimming stripped 5 bases from V and 5 bases from J, with 19 bases between. The CDR3 sequence is CASSSHIRQSRANVLTF. DNA of the CDR3: TGTGCCAGCAGTAGCCATATACGACAAAGTCGGGCCAACGTCCTGACTTTC.

The J gene is TRBJ1-1, the V gene TRBV2, with a possible D match to TRBD1 (6 bases). The CDR3 loop spans 13 amino acids. V was trimmed by 4 bases and J by 0 bases, leaving 6 bases between them. Germline CDR1 reads SNHLY; CDR2 reads FYNNEI. The DNA of the CDR3 is TGTGCCAGCAGTGCAGGGGTGAACACTGAAGCTTTCTTT. Translation gives CASSAGVNTEAFF.

As concerns this clone: One end of the junction varies from germline; a read error may be responsible. This chain connects TRBV7-9 to TRBJ2-1; TRBD1 aligns across 8 bases. CDR1 is SEHNR, CDR2 FQNEAQ, per germline (reference sequence). This CDR3 is built from 14 residues. CDR3 DNA sequence: TGTACCAGCAGCTTAGGGACAGGTAGGGGTCGGAAGTTCTTC. Residues: CTSSLGTGRGRKFF.

The rearrangement links TRBV10-1 to TRBJ2-1, with TRBD1 matching 9 bases. Per germline, CDR1 WNHNN and CDR2 SYGVQD (reference sequence). V gave up 4 bases and J gave up 4 bases; unmatched junction bases: 5. The CDR3 extends over 15 amino acids. CDR3: CASSAQTGGYNEQFF. As DNA, the CDR3 is TGCGCCAGCAGTGCCCAGACAGGGGGGTACAATGAGCAGTTCTTC.

The rearrangement links TRBV10-1 to TRBJ2-3; perhaps TRBD1 as D (6 bases). Deletions cut 3 bases from V and 3 bases from J, with 10 bases between. This CDR3 has 14 residues. The germline V gene has CDR1 WNHNN and CDR2 SYGVQD (reference sequence). CDR3 sequence (DNA): TGCGCCAGCAGTGACCCAGGGGCGACAGATACGCAGTATTTT. Its protein product is CASSDPGATDTQYF.

The V gene is TRBV29-1, the J gene TRBJ2-7; D gene unclear. The CDR3 has 13 residues. V was cut by 6 bases and J by 3 bases, with 15 bases left in between. Per the germline V gene, CDR1 is SQVTM and CDR2 is ANQGSEA. The DNA of the CDR3 is TGCAGCGTCCGAGTGGCAGCCAGCTACGAGCAGTACTTC. Protein sequence: CSVRVAASYEQYF.

The CDR3 DNA sequence: TGTGCCAGCAGGTTACAGGATACGCAGTATTTT. Residues: CASRLQDTQYF. The chain is built from TRBV6-1 and TRBJ2-3; no reliable D call. Germline CDR1 and CDR2: MNHNS and SASEGT. CDR3 size: 11 residues. V was shortened by 6 bases and J by 6 bases, with 7 bases between the two germline ends.

This chain joins TRBV7-8 and TRBJ2-3; 16 nucleotides match TRBD2. The CDR3 is 20 amino acids. V lost 5 bases to trimming and J lost 4 bases; unmatched junction nucleotides: 15. The V gene's germline CDR1 is SGHVS and CDR2 FQNEAQ. CDR3 residues: CASSLPGLAGGPLAADTQYF. Here the CDR3 DNA reads TGTGCCAGCAGCCTCCCGGGACTAGCGGGAGGGCCCCTCGCCGCAGATACGCAGTATTTT.

The rearrangement uses TRBV29-1 and TRBJ1-2; 10 nucleotides match TRBD1. This CDR3 contains 12 residues. V was clipped by 6 bases and J by 6 bases; unmatched bases: 4. CDR1 and CDR2 from the germline V gene are SQVTM and ANQGSEA. CDR3 DNA: TGCAGCGTGTTCGACAGGGGGCATGGCTACACCTTC. Amino acid sequence: CSVFDRGHGYTF.

The chain recombines TRBV15 with TRBJ1-4; 9 bases line up with TRBD1. V was clipped by 0 bases and J by 7 bases; unmatched bases: 6. There are 16 residues in the CDR3. Germline CDR1 LNHNV, CDR2 YYDKDF (reference sequence). CDR3: CATSRDFGTGFEKLFF. The CDR3 DNA sequence: TGTGCCACCAGCAGAGATTTCGGGACAGGGTTTGAAAAACTGTTTTTT.

DNA for the CDR3: TGTGCCAGCAGCTCCGGCGGGACAGGGGGCTACGAGCAGTACTTC. This translates into CASSSGGTGGYEQYF. V gene TRBV7-9 combines with J gene TRBJ2-7; 11 positions agree with TRBD1. Germline V lookup: CDR1 SEHNR, CDR2 FQNEAQ (reference sequence). The CDR3 runs to 15 residues. J was trimmed by 3 bases and V by 4 bases; bases with no gene match: 5. Full variable domain (missing parts from reference TRBV7-9 and TRBJ2-7): DTGVSQNPRHKITKRGQNVTFRCDPISEHNRLYWYRQTLGQGPEFLTYFQNEAQLEKSRLLSDRFSAERPKGSFSTLEIQRTEQGDSAMYLCASSSGGTGGYEQYFGPGTRLTVT.

Comment on this clone: One junction end disagrees with the germline gene, perhaps due to a read error. The chain recombines TRBV11-3 with TRBJ1-1; the match to TRBD1 covers 7 bases. Germline V gene sequence: CDR1 SGHNT, CDR2 YENEEA. CDR3 length equals 16 residues. The CDR3, as DNA: TGTGCCAGCAGCTTAGCCAAGGGCAGGGGGAACCCTGAAGCTTTCTTT. Translated: CASSLAKGRGNPEAFF. Full variable domain (outside the CDR3, taken from reference TRBV11-3 and TRBJ1-1): EAGVVQSPRYKIIEKKQPVAFWCNPISGHNTLYWYLQNLGQGPELLIRYENEEAVDDSQLPKDRFSAERLKGVDSTLKIQPAELGDSAVYLCASSLAKGRGNPEAFFGQGTRLTVV.

This clone showed up just once. The CDR3 loop reads CASSIRTGETYEQYF. CDR3 nucleotide sequence: TGTGCCAGCAGCATCCGGACAGGAGAAACCTACGAGCAGTACTTC. V gene TRBV7-2 combines with J gene TRBJ2-7; 7 nucleotides line up with TRBD1. Germline CDR1 SGHTA, CDR2 FQGNSA. V was clipped by 5 bases and J by 2 bases; unmatched bases: 9. CDR3 size: 15 residues. The whole variable domain, remainder taken from reference TRBV7-2 and TRBJ2-7, is GAGVSQSPSNKVTEKGKDVELRCDPISGHTALYWYRQSLGQGLEFLIYFQGNSAPDKSGLPSDRFSAERTGGSVSTLTIQRTQQEDSAVYLCASSIRTGETYEQYFGPGTRLTVT.

This clone was observed a single time. The rearrangement joins TRBV15 to TRBJ2-1, with a possible D match to TRBD1 (5 bases). Germline CDR1 and CDR2: LNHNV and YYDKDF (reference sequence). V lost 4 bases, J lost 5 bases, and 15 bases lay in between. The CDR3 length is 15 residues. CDR3 residues: CATSTGQTTDNEQFF. DNA for the CDR3: TGTGCCACCAGCACCGGACAAACTACCGACAATGAGCAGTTCTTC.

The chain combines TRBV18 with TRBJ2-7; TRBD2 agrees at 8 bases. Per the germline V gene, CDR1 is KGHSH and CDR2 is LQKENI. With V trimmed by 7 bases and J by 2 bases, 7 bases remained unmatched. CDR3 length: 14 amino acids. The CDR3 sequence: CASFSGSPTYEQYF. As DNA, the CDR3 is TGTGCCAGCTTCAGCGGGAGCCCTACCTACGAGCAGTACTTC.

This chain uses TRBV29-1 with TRBJ2-3, with TRBD2 identical over 9 bases. Germline loops: CDR1 SQVTM, CDR2 ANQGSEA. With 4 bases clipped from V and 6 bases from J, the junction kept 5 bases outside the gene matches. CDR3 length: 13 amino acids. The CDR3 DNA sequence: TGCAGCGTTGGGGGACTAGCATTTGATACGCAGTATTTT. Translation gives CSVGGLAFDTQYF.